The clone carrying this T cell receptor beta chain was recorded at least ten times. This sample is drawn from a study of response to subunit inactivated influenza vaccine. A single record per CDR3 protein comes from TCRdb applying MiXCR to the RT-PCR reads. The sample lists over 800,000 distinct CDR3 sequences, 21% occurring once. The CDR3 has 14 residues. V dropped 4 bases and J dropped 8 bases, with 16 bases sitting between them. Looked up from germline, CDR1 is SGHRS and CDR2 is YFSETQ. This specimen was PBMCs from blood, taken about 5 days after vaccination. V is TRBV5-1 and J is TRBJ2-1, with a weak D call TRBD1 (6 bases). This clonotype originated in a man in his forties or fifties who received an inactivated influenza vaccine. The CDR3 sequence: CASSPRQVGYEQFF. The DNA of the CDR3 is TGCGCCAGCAGCCCCCGACAGGTGGGCTATGAGCAGTTCTTC.